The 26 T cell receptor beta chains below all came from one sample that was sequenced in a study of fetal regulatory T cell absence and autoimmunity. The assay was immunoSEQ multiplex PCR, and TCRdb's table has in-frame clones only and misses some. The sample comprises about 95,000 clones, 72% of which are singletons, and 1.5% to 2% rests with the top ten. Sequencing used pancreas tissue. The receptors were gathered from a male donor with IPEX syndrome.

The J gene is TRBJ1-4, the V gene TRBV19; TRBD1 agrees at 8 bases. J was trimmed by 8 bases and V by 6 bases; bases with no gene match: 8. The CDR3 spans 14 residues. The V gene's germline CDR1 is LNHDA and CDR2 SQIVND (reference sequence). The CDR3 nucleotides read TGTGCCAGTAGCGACAGGGGAGGAAGCGAAAAACTGTTTTTT. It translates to CASSDRGGSEKLFF.

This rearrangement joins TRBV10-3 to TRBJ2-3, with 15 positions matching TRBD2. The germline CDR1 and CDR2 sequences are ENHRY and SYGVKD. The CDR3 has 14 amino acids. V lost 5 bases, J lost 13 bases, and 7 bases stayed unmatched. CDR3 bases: TGTGCCATCAGTCCGGGACTAGCGGGGGGTACTGAGTATTTT. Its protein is CAISPGLAGGTEYF.

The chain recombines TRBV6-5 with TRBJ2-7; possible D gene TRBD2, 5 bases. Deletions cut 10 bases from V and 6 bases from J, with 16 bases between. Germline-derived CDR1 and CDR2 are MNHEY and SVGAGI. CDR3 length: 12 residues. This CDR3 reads CATSQSRVEQYF. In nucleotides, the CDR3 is TGTGCCACCTCCCAGTCGAGGGTCGAGCAGTACTTC.

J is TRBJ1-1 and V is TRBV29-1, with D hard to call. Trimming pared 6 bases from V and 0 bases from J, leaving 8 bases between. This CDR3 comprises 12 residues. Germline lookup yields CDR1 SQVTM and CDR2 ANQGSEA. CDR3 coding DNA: TGCAGCGTCGGACGGTTGAACACTGAAGCTTTCTTT. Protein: CSVGRLNTEAFF.

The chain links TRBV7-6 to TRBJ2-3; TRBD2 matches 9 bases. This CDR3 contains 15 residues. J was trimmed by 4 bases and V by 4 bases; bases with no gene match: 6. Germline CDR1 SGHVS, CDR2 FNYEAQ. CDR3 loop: CASSSLAGAADTQYF. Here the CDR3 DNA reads TGTGCCAGCAGCTCGTTAGCGGGAGCGGCAGATACGCAGTATTTT. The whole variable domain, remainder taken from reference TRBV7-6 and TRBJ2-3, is GAGVSQSPRYKVTKRGQDVALRCDPISGHVSLYWYRQALGQGPEFLTYFNYEAQQDKSGLPNDRFSAERPEGSISTLTIQRTEQRDSAMYRCASSSLAGAADTQYFGPGTRLTVL.

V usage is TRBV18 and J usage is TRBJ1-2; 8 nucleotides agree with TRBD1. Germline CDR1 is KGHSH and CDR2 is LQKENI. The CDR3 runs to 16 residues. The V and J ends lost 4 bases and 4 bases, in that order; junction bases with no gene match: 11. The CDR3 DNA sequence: TGTGCCAGCTCACTCCGACAGGGGTGGGGTGGCTATGGCTACACCTTC. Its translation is CASSLRQGWGGYGYTF.

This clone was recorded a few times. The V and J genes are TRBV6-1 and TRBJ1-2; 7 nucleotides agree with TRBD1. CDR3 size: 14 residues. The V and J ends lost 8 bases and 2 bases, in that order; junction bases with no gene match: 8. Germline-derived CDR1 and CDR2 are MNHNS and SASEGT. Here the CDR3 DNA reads TGTGCCAGCTCCCCGAGGACAGGCAACTATGGCTACACCTTC. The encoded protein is CASSPRTGNYGYTF.

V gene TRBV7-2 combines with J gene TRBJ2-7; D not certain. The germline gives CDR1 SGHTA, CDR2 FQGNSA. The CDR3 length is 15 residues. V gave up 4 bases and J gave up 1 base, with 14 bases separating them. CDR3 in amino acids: CASSSGWQVSYEQYF. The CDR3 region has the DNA TGTGCCAGCAGCTCCGGCTGGCAGGTGTCCTACGAGCAGTACTTC. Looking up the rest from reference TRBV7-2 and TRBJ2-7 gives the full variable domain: GAGVSQSPSNKVTEKGKDVELRCDPISGHTALYWYRQSLGQGLEFLIYFQGNSAPDKSGLPSDRFSAERTGGSVSTLTIQRTQQEDSAVYLCASSSGWQVSYEQYFGPGTRLTVT.

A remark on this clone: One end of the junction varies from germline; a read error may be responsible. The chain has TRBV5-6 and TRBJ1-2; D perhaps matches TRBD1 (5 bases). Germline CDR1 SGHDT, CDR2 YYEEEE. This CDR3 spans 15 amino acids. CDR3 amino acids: CASSLFAGIHYRYTF. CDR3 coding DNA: TGTGCCAGCAGCTTGTTCGCAGGGATCCACTATCGCTACACCTTC.

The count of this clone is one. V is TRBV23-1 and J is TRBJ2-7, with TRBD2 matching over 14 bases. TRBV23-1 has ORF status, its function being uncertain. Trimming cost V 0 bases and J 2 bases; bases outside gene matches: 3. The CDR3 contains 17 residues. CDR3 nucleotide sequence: TGCGCCAGCAGTCAATCAAGACTAGCGGGAGGGACCTACGAGCAGTACTTC. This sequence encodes CASSQSRLAGGTYEQYF.

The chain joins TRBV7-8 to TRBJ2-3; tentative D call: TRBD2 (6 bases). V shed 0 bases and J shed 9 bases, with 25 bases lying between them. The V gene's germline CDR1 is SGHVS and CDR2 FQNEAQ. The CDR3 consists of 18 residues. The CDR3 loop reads CASSLALSLARRWGTQYF. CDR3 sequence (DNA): TGTGCCAGCAGCTTAGCGCTATCTCTAGCGCGGCGGTGGGGGACGCAGTATTTT.

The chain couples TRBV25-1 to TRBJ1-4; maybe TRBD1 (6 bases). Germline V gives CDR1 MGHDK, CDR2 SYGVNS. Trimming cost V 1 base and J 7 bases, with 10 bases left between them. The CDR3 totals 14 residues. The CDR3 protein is CASSEFGGGEKLFF. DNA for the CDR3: TGTGCCAGCAGTGAATTCGGAGGGGGTGAAAAACTGTTTTTT.

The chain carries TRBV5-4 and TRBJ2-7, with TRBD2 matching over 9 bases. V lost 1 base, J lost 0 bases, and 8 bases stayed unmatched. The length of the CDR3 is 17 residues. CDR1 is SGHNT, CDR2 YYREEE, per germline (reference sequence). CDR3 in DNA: TGTGCCAGCAGCTTGCTACTGACTAGCGGCCACTCCTACGAGCAGTACTTC. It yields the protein CASSLLLTSGHSYEQYF.

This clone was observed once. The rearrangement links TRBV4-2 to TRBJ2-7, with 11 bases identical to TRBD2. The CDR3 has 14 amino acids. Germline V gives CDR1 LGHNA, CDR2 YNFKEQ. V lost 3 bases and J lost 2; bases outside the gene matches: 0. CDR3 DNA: TGTGCCAGCAGCCATAGCGGGAGGGCCTACGAGCAGTACTTC. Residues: CASSHSGRAYEQYF.

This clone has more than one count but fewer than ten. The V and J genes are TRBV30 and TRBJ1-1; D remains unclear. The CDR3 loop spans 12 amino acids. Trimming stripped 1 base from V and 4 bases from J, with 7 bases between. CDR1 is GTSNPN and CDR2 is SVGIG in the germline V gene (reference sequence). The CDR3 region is CAWSDLGTEAFF. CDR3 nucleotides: TGTGCCTGGAGTGATTTGGGCACTGAAGCTTTCTTT.

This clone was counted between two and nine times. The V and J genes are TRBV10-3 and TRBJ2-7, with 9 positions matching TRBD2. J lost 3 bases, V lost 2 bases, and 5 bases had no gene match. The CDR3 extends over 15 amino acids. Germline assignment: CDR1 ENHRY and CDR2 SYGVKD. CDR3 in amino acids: CAISESLAGSYEQYF. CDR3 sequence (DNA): TGTGCCATCAGTGAGAGTCTAGCGGGAAGCTACGAGCAGTACTTC.

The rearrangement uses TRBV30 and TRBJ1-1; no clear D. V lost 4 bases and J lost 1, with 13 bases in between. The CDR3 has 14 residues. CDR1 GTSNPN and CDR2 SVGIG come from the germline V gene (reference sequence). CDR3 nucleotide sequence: TGTGCCTGGAACCACAGACTTTCGAACACTGAAGCTTTCTTT. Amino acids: CAWNHRLSNTEAFF.

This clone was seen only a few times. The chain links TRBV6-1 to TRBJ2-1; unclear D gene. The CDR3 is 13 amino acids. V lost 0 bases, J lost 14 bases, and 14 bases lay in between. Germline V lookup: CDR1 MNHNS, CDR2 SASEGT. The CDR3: CASSEALGPRKFF. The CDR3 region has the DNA TGTGCCAGCAGTGAAGCGTTGGGCCCGAGGAAGTTCTTC.

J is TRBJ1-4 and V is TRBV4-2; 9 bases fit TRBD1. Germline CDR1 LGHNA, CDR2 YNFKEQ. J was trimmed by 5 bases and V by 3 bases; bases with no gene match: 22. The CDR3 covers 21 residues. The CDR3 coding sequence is TGTGCCAGCAGCCACGGGTCAGATGCCGCGGTGACAGGGGGGTTGAATGAAAAACTGTTTTTT. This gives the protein CASSHGSDAAVTGGLNEKLFF.

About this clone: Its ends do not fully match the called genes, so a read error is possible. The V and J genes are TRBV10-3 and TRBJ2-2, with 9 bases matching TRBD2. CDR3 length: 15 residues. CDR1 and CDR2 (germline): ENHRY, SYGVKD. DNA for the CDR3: TGCGCTATATCTCCTAGCGGGGATTACACCGGGGAGCTGTTTTTT. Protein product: CAISPSGDYTGELFF.

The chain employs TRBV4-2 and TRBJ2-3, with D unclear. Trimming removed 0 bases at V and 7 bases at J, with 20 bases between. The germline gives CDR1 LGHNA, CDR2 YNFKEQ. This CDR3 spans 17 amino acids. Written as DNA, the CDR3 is TGTGCCAGCAGCCAAGACCCCCTTGGCGGAGTTACACATACGCAGTATTTT. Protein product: CASSQDPLGGVTHTQYF.

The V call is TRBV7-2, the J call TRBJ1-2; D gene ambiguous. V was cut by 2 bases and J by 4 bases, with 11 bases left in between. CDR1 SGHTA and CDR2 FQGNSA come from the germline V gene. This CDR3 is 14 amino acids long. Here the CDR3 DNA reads TGTGCCAGCAGCTTATCAGGAGAAGGCTATGGCTACACCTTC. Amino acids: CASSLSGEGYGYTF.

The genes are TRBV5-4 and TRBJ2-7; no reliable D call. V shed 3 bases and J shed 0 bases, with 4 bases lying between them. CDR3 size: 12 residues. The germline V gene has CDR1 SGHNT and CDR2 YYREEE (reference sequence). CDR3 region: CASSYHSYEQYF. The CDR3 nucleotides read TGTGCCAGCAGCTACCACTCCTACGAGCAGTACTTC.

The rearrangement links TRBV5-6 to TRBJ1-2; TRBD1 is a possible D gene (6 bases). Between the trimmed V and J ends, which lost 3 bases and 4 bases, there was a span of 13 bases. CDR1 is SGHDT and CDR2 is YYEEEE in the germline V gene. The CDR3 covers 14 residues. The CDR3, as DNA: TGTGCCAGCAGCTGGGGGGGCCTCCCCTATGGCTACACCTTC. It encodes CASSWGGLPYGYTF.

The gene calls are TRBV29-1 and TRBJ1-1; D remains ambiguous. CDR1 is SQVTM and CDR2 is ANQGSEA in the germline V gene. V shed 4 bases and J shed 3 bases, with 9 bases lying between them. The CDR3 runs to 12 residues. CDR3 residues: CSVVDMDTEAFF. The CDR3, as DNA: TGCAGCGTTGTAGATATGGACACTGAAGCTTTCTTT.

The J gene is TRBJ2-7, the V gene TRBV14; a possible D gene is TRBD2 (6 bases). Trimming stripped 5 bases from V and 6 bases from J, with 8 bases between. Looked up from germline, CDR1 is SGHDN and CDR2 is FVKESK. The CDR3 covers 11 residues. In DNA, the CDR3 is TGTGCCAGCAGCATGGGGGGCGAGCAGTACTTC. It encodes CASSMGGEQYF.